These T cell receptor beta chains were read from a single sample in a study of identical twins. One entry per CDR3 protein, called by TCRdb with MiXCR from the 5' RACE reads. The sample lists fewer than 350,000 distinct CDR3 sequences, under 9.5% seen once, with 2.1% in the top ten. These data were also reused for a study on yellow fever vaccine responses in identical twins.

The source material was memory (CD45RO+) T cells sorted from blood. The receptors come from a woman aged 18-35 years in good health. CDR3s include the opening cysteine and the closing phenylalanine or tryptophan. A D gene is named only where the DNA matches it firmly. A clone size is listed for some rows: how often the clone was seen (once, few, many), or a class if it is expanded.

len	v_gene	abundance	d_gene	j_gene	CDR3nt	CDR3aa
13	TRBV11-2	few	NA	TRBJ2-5	TGTGCCAGCAGGAGACTAGGCCAAGAGACCCAGTACTTC	CASRRLGQETQYF
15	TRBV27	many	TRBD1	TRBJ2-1	TGTGCCACCTCAGGGGGCCTTAGCTCCTACAATGAGCAGTTCTTC	CATSGGLSSYNEQFF
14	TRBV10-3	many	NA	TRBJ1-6	TGTGCCATCAGTGAGGACGACGGGAATTCACCCCTCCACTTT	CAISEDDGNSPLHF
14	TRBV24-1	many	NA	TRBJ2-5	TGTGCCACCAGTGATCCTGGCGGCAAATCGACCCAGTACTTC	CATSDPGGKSTQYF
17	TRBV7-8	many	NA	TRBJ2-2	TGTGCCAGCAGCTCCCTTCAGGACCAAGCGAACACCGGGGAGCTGTTTTTT	CASSSLQDQANTGELFF
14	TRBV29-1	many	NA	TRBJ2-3	TGCAGTGGCATTCTAGCCCTTAGCACAGATACGCAGTATTTT	CSGILALSTDTQYF
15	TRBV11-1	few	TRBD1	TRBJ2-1	TGTGCCAGCAGCCTGATGGGGACAGGGGTGGATGAGCAGTTCTTC	CASSLMGTGVDEQFF
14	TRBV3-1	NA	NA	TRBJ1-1	TGTGCCAGCAGCCAGAACGGAGAGAACACTGAAGCTTTCTTT	CASSQNGENTEAFF
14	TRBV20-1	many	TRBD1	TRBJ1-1	TGCAGTGCTAGGGCAGACAGGGGCGATACTGAAGCTTTCTTT	CSARADRGDTEAFF
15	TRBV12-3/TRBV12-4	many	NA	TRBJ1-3	TGTGCCAGCAGTTTAACCCCATACTCTGGAAACACCATATATTTT	CASSLTPYSGNTIYF
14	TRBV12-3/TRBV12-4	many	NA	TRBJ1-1	TGTGCCAGCACTCAACGGAGAAAGAACACTGAAGCTTTCTTT	CASTQRRKNTEAFF
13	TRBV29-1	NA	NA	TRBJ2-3	TGCAGCGTGGCTCCTCTCAGGGGAGATACGCAGTATTTT	CSVAPLRGDTQYF
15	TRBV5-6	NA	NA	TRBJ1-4	TGTGCCAGCAGCTTGCTGGGACGGGGAGGAGAAAAACTGTTTTTT	CASSLLGRGGEKLFF
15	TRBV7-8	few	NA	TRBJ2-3	TGTGCCAGCAGCACGACTCGTTCCAGCACAGATACGCAGTATTTT	CASSTTRSSTDTQYF
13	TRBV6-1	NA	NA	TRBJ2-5	TGTGCCAGCCACCCTGGGAGGTCGGGGACCCAGTACTTC	CASHPGRSGTQYF
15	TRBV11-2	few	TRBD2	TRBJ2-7	TGTGCCAGCAGCTTAGATCCAGCGGGAGTCTTAGAGCAGTACTTC	CASSLDPAGVLEQYF
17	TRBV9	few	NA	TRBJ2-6	TGTGCCAGCACCCTCGGGGCCCCTAGCTCTGGGGCCAACGTCCTGACTTTC	CASTLGAPSSGANVLTF
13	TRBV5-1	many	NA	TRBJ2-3	TGCGCCAGTTCCGTCGGGCCAGGGGATACGCAGTATTTT	CASSVGPGDTQYF
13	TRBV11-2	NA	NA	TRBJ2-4	TGTGCCAGCAGCTTAGCAGCCAAAAACATTCAGTACTTC	CASSLAAKNIQYF
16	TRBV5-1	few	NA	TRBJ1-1	TGCGCCAGCAGCTCCTTACGGGGGGGCGCGAACACTGAAGCTTTCTTT	CASSSLRGGANTEAFF
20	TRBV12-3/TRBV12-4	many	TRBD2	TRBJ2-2	TGTGCCAGCAGCCACCGTACGGGACTAGCGGGAGGGCCAAACACCGGGGAGCTGTTTTTT	CASSHRTGLAGGPNTGELFF
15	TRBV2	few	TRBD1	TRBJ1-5	TGTGCCAGTAAACGCGACAGGGAATACAATCAGCCCCAGCATTTT	CASKRDREYNQPQHF